This section outlines one T cell receptor (beta chain) sequence together with its context. The data belong to a study of blood T cell repertoires in COVID-19. Sequencing was performed with immunoSEQ multiplex PCR; in TCRdb, only in-frame clones are kept and a portion is missing. The sample has roughly 250,000 clones; over 75% are singletons. The sample consisted of peripheral blood. This clonotype originated in a human donor with COVID-19, enrolled during active disease. The donor label of this sample is uncertain.

In DNA, the CDR3 is TGTGCCAGCTCTATTACAGGGGGCCAGATGAACACTGAAGCTTTCTTT. Amino acid sequence: CASSITGGQMNTEAFF. The V and J genes are TRBV18 and TRBJ1-1; 9 bases agree with TRBD1. Germline V lookup: CDR1 KGHSH, CDR2 LQKENI. The V and J ends lost 6 bases and 0 bases, in that order; junction bases with no gene match: 8. CDR3 length: 16 residues.